This note documents a single T cell receptor (beta chain) sequence. Its target is unknown. The sample belongs to a study of T-cell memory formation after mild COVID-19. Study results and caveats: That cross-reactive memory joined was suggested by some responding clones appearing in pre-infection memory. Clones contracting over day 15 to 85 were CD4/CD8 balanced, with later expanders leaning CD4+.

Germline CDR1 reads SEHNR; CDR2 reads FQNEAQ (reference sequence). Trimming took 4 bases from V and 7 from J; bases not matched to a gene: 0. This CDR3 contains 11 residues. TCRdb used MiXCR to reprocess the 5' RACE reads, holding one entry per CDR3 protein. The data hold about 110,000 distinct CDR3 sequences, with 17% observed a single time. The chain carries TRBV7-9 and TRBJ1-1, with 7 bases lining up with TRBD1. The TCR comes from an adult woman who had mild COVID-19 (a few samples of this study predate the infection). Cell type and time point are not known. Sequenced material: PBMCs or a T cell subset sorted from them (not recorded which). In DNA, the CDR3 is TGTGCCAGCAGCTGGGACAGTGAAGCTTTCTTT. Protein product: CASSWDSEAFF.